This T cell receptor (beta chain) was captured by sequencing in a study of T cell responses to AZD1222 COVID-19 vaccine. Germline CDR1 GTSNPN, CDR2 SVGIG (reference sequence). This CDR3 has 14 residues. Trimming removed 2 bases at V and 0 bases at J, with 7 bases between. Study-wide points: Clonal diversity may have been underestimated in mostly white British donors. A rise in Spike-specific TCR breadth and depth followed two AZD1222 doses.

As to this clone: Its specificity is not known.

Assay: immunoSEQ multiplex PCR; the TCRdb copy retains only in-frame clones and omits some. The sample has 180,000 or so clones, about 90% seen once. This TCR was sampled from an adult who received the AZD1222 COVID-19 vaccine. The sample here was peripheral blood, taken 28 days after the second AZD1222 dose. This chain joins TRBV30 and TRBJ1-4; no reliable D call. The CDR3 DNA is TGTGCCTGGAGTAACGGAGCAACTAATGAAAAACTGTTTTTT. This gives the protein CAWSNGATNEKLFF.